The clone carrying this T cell receptor (beta chain) was picked up many times. Individual cDNA molecules carried attached unique molecular identifiers. TCRdb fed the 5' RACE reads into MiXCR, producing one record per CDR3 protein. The repertoire holds fewer than 40,000 distinct CDR3 sequences, with around 3.9% as singletons. CDR1 is SGHDN, CDR2 FVKESK, per germline. The CDR3 extends over 12 amino acids. Trimming took off 4 bases at V and 3 bases at J, with 4 bases between the two ends. This sample stems from a study of early T cells in non-severe SARS-CoV-2 infection. The chain joins TRBV14 to TRBJ2-1, with unresolved D. This sequence originates from an adult who was a healthcare worker with PCR-confirmed SARS-CoV-2 infection or an uninfected control (not recorded which). The sequencing sample was made of whole blood. CDR3 amino acids: CASSPGYNEQFF. The CDR3 DNA sequence: TGTGCCAGCAGCCCAGGCTACAATGAGCAGTTCTTC.